The next 24 T cell receptor gamma chains were all read from a single sample in a study of Vδ1+ human thymocytes. Findings and caveats of the study: In the thymus, TRG and TRD repertoires looked highly polyclonal with Gaussian CDR3 lengths.

RNA was extracted from the cells and then reverse transcribed. CDR3 amplicons came from multiplex PCR with pooled V-gene forward and constant-region reverse primers. TCRdb re-called the multiplex PCR reads through CATT. The sample lists under 13,000 gamma-chain clones; roughly two fifths were seen once. Antigens of these TCRs are unknown. The material sequenced was Vdelta1+ gamma-delta thymocytes from the thymus. As to subset: FACS-sorted CD3+ TCRalphabeta- TCRVdelta1+ TCRVdelta2- thymocytes. The origin of the receptors is a boy less than two years old who had congenital heart surgery.

The count of this clone is one. The chain links TRGV5 to TRGJ1 or TRGJ2. The J gene, missing from TCRdb, was assigned here through DNA to germline matching. Germline loops: CDR1 VINAFY, CDR2 YDVSNSKD. This CDR3 comprises 13 residues. Losses at the gene ends were 0 bases for V and 11 bases for J; bases not matched to a gene: 10. For the CDR3, the DNA is TGTGCCACCTGGGACAGGCTGGCGGTGGAGAAACTCTTT. It is translated as CATWDRLAVEKLF.

The V call is TRGV9, the J call TRGJ1 or TRGJ2. Germline V gene lookup returns CDR1 GITISATS and CDR2 ISYDGTV (reference sequence). The CDR3 covers 15 residues. V lost 4 bases to trimming and J lost 12 bases; unmatched junction nucleotides: 21. CDR3 region: CALWDILRISGSKLF. The CDR3 DNA follows: TGTGCCTTGTGGGACATACTGAGGATTTCGGGGTCGAAACTCTTT.

The rearrangement links TRGV5 to TRGJ1 or TRGJ2. Since TCRdb gives no J gene, matching the DNA to germline was used here to assign it. Germline values: CDR1 VINAFY, CDR2 YDVSNSKD. The CDR3 has 12 residues. V dropped 4 bases and J dropped 7; count of bases not matched to a gene: 7. CDR3 nucleotides: TGTGCCACCTGGGAGTATAGGTATAAGAAACTCTTT. Translation: CATWEYRYKKLF.

J is TRGJ1 or TRGJ2 and V is TRGV3. The J gene is absent in TCRdb and was assigned here via DNA matching to germline. The CDR3 contains 16 residues. CDR1 VTNTFY and CDR2 YDVSTARD come from the germline V gene (reference sequence). J was trimmed by 2 bases and V by 0 bases; bases with no gene match: 10. The CDR3 nucleotides are TGTGCCACCTGGGACAGGCCTAGTGATTATTATTATAAGAAACTCTTT. It specifies CATWDRPSDYYYKKLF.

The V gene is TRGV4; the J gene was not called. CDR1 is EGSTGY, CDR2 YDSYTSSV, per germline. The CDR3 covers 14 residues. As DNA, the CDR3 is TGTGCCACCTGGGATGGGTGGGTTTATTATAACAAAATATTT. Protein: CATWDGWVYYNKIF.

The chain carries TRGV4 and TRGJ1 or TRGJ2. No J gene was available from TCRdb, and it was assigned here by a germline match of the DNA. V shed 0 bases, J shed 2 bases, and the junction held 10 bases outside the gene matches. Germline CDR1 EGSTGY, CDR2 YDSYTSSV. The CDR3 covers 16 residues. The CDR3 nucleotides are TGTGCCACCTGGGATGGGCTCCAATTGGATTATTATAAGAAACTCTTT. Protein product: CATWDGLQLDYYKKLF.

The gene calls are TRGV9 and TRGJ1 or TRGJ2. The CDR3 extends over 13 amino acids. CDR1 and CDR2 (germline): GITISATS, ISYDGTV (reference sequence). V trimming: 0 bases; J trimming: 5 bases; junction bases outside the gene matches: 4. CDR3 sequence reads: CALWEVWDYKKLF. DNA for the CDR3: TGTGCCTTGTGGGAGGTGTGGGATTATAAGAAACTCTTT.

The chain links TRGV8 to TRGJ1 or TRGJ2. Since TCRdb gives no J gene, matching the DNA to germline was used here to assign it. From germline, CDR1 is VENAVY and CDR2 YDSYNSRV. The CDR3 contains 12 residues. The V segment lost 4 bases and the J segment 3 bases; nucleotides outside the gene matches: 3. The CDR3 DNA reads as TGTGCCACCTGGGACCGTTATTATAAGAAACTCTTT. Protein product: CATWDRYYKKLF.

This sequence joins TRGV3 and TRGJ1 or TRGJ2. The J gene, absent from TCRdb, was called here by matching the DNA to germline. Germline-derived CDR1 and CDR2 are VTNTFY and YDVSTARD (reference sequence). After removal of 3 bases from V and 9 bases from J, the junction contained 8 bases not matched to a gene. CDR3 size: 12 residues. The CDR3 DNA reads as TGTGCCACCTGGGACCGGTACCGTAAGAAACTCTTT. Residues: CATWDRYRKKLF.

This clone was detected only a few times. V and J are TRGV9 and TRGJ1 or TRGJ2. Germline CDR1 reads GITISATS; CDR2 reads ISYDGTV (reference sequence). Trimming cost V 5 bases and J 3 bases; bases outside gene matches: 7. The length of the CDR3 is 13 residues. CDR3: CALWVEGYYKKLF. The CDR3 DNA reads TGTGCCTTGTGGGTTGAGGGTTATTATAAGAAACTCTTT.

The J gene is given as TRGJ1 or TRGJ2, and the V gene is not called. The CDR3 extends over 9 amino acids. The CDR3 nucleotides read TGTGCCTCCGGGAATGAGAAACTCTTT. Translating gives CASGNEKLF.

Details on this clone: Other DNA sequences in this sample translate to the same CDR3. The chain carries TRGV4 and TRGJ1 or TRGJ2. TCRdb does not report a J gene; here it was assigned by matching the DNA to germline references. This CDR3 has 13 residues. J lost 4 bases, V lost 2 bases, and 5 bases had no gene match. Germline V gene lookup returns CDR1 EGSTGY and CDR2 YDSYTSSV. CDR3 coding DNA: TGTGCCACCTGGGATGCTGGGTATTATAAGAAACTCTTT. As protein: CATWDAGYYKKLF.

In its sample, this clone was seen a few times. The same CDR3 is also encoded by other DNA sequences in this sample. The genes are TRGV4 and TRGJ1 or TRGJ2. The J gene, not given by TCRdb, was assigned here from a germline match of the nucleotide sequence. The CDR3 consists of 13 residues. V lost 1 base, J lost 4 bases, and 4 bases stayed unmatched. Germline loops: CDR1 EGSTGY, CDR2 YDSYTSSV. CDR3: CATWDGGYYKKLF. CDR3 bases: TGTGCCACCTGGGATGGCGGGTATTATAAGAAACTCTTT.

This clone has more than one count but fewer than ten. The chain couples TRGV9 to TRGJ1 or TRGJ2. Germline CDR1 is GITISATS and CDR2 is ISYDGTV (reference sequence). The CDR3 covers 13 residues. J was trimmed by 11 bases and V by 0 bases; bases with no gene match: 10. The CDR3 sequence: CALWEVQIREKLF. The CDR3 DNA follows: TGTGCCTTGTGGGAGGTGCAGATAAGGGAGAAACTCTTT.

The table lists this clone with a few counts. This chain uses TRGV5 with TRGJ1 or TRGJ2. This CDR3 spans 17 amino acids. V was clipped by 0 bases and J by 2 bases; unmatched bases: 13. CDR1 is VINAFY and CDR2 is YDVSNSKD in the germline V gene. CDR3 coding DNA: TGTGCCACCTGGGACAGGCCAACGGGAGGGCATTATTATAAGAAACTCTTT. Its translation: CATWDRPTGGHYYKKLF.

In the case of this clone: Other DNA sequences within the sample encode an identical CDR3. The chain couples TRGV9 to TRGJ1 or TRGJ2. V lost 0 bases and J lost 10; bases outside the gene matches: 3. The CDR3 is 11 residues long. The germline CDR1 and CDR2 sequences are GITISATS and ISYDGTV (reference sequence). The CDR3 DNA reads as TGTGCCTTGTGGGAGGTGCCCAAGAAACTCTTT. Amino acids: CALWEVPKKLF.

This clone was recorded only once. V and J are TRGV8 and TRGJ1 or TRGJ2. The J gene is absent in TCRdb and was assigned here via DNA matching to germline. V was pared by 4 bases and J by 12 bases, with 30 bases of the junction left unmatched. The germline gives CDR1 VENAVY, CDR2 YDSYNSRV. The CDR3 is made up of 18 amino acids. The chain's CDR3 is CATWDRPSWLDRRRGKLF. The CDR3 DNA sequence: TGTGCCACCTGGGACAGGCCGAGCTGGTTAGACCGGCGGCGGGGGAAACTCTTT.

The chain couples TRGV4 to TRGJ1 or TRGJ2. Matching the DNA to germline supplied the J gene, which TCRdb does not give. Losses at the gene ends were 0 bases for V and 6 bases for J; bases not matched to a gene: 8. Germline lookup yields CDR1 EGSTGY and CDR2 YDSYTSSV. This CDR3 has 14 residues. DNA of the CDR3: TGTGCCACCTGGGATGGGGGGTATTTTTATAAGAAACTCTTT. This gives the protein CATWDGGYFYKKLF.

The V call is TRGV3, the J call TRGJP2. The germline gives CDR1 VTNTFY, CDR2 YDVSTARD (reference sequence). This CDR3 spans 13 amino acids. The J segment lost 6 bases and the V segment lost 4 bases, leaving 5 bases of the junction unmatched. The CDR3 sequence is CATWEDCDWIKTF. The CDR3 DNA reads as TGTGCCACCTGGGAAGATTGTGATTGGATCAAGACGTTT.

The J gene call is TRGJ1 or TRGJ2, but no V gene call exists. This CDR3 spans 13 amino acids. The CDR3 region is CATFDPGCYKKLF. The CDR3 region has the DNA TGTGCCACCTTTGACCCGGGGTGCTATAAGAAACTCTTT.

This clone was seen a handful of times. The chain couples TRGV8 to TRGJ1 or TRGJ2. This CDR3 is built from 12 residues. Germline V lookup: CDR1 VENAVY, CDR2 YDSYNSRV. The junction had 6 bases not matched to a gene; V was cut back by 5 bases and J by 5 bases. The CDR3 protein is CATWGKDYKKLF. The DNA of the CDR3 is TGTGCCACCTGGGGTAAAGATTATAAGAAACTCTTT.

The chain uses TRGV9 and TRGJ1 or TRGJ2. Unmatched junction bases numbered 8, after V lost 3 bases and J lost 0 bases. This CDR3 has 15 amino acids. The germline V gene has CDR1 GITISATS and CDR2 ISYDGTV (reference sequence). The CDR3 DNA sequence: TGTGCCTTGTGGGAGCCGCCGCTGAATTATTATAAGAAACTCTTT. Translated: CALWEPPLNYYKKLF.

This chain connects TRGV4 to TRGJ1 or TRGJ2. Since TCRdb gives no J gene, matching the DNA to germline was used here to assign it. V lost 0 bases, J lost 5 bases, and 7 bases stayed unmatched. CDR1 is EGSTGY, CDR2 YDSYTSSV, per germline. CDR3 size: 14 residues. This chain's CDR3 is CATWDGPLHYKKLF. The CDR3 nucleotides read TGTGCCACCTGGGATGGGCCCCTGCATTATAAGAAACTCTTT.

A note on this clone: A junction end diverges from the germline sequence, so it may reflect a read error. This chain uses TRGV3 with TRGJ1 or TRGJ2. The J gene, left out of TCRdb, was set here by checking the DNA against germline. Germline V gene sequence: CDR1 VTNTFY, CDR2 YDVSTARD (reference sequence). The CDR3 covers 15 residues. The CDR3: CATWDSPAENYRKLF. For the CDR3, the DNA is TGTGCCACCTGGGACAGCCCTGCGGAGAATTATAGGAAACTCTTT.